This section outlines one T cell receptor (beta chain) sequence together with its context. Its antigen is still unknown. No base quality values were provided; no much bigger clone lies one nucleotide off. TCRdb lists the instrument as Illumina NovaSeq 6000. TCRalpha and TCRbeta cDNA libraries were constructed by 5'RACE with constant-segment primers, with sample barcodes and unique molecular identifiers being introduced. RNA was extracted from every sample with Trizol reagent. Amplification of the libraries took two PCR steps, and the second step added a second sample barcode plus Illumina TruSeq adapters. Libraries were sequenced on an Illumina NovaSeq with 2 x 150 bp paired-end reads. On the study's bioinformatics: With migec v1.2.7, reads were demultiplexed and then collapsed into UMI-guided consensus sequences. Using mixcr v2.1.11, UMI consensuses were aligned to TRA and TRB V and J templates and then assembled into clonotypes. A clonotype was counted as expanded or contracted only if both edgeR and NoisET called the change significant, with noise models trained on biological replicates. For edgeR calls, the thresholds were a false discovery rate-adjusted p below 0.01 and a log2 fold-change of 1. PCA with hierarchical clustering of max-normalized trajectories of the 1000 most abundant clonotypes was used as exploratory dynamics analysis. Each responding clone was given a CD4 or CD8 phenotype based on the CD4+ and CD8+ repertoires, which had been sequenced separately. Through fastp at Q25 and MiXCR, TCRdb rebuilt clones from the public reads, retaining in-frame beta chains. Here each entry gathers all rows of one CDR3 protein and keeps the most common genes and DNA. Clone size and V and J calls follow TCRdb, not the original study. The sample contains tens of thousands of distinct CDR3 sequences, about 15% of them found a single time. Roughly two fifths of the sample rests with the top ten.

The data are from a study of T-cell memory formation after mild COVID-19 (dated by TCRdb to the early 2020s). With regard to the full study: Most TCR sequence clusters were specific to one of the two donors. In two donors, T-cell clones that expanded and contracted after mild COVID-19 were tracked by sequencing TCRalpha and TCRbeta repertoires over time. Two young, previously healthy adult volunteers made up the cohort, one male and one female. The full study reports these points: Some responding clones were detected in pre-infection memory, which suggested that pre-existing cross-reactive memory T cells had joined the SARS-CoV-2 response. Balanced CD4/CD8 phenotypes were observed for clones contracting from day 15 to 85, whereas a bias towards CD4+ was observed for a second wave of clones expanding from day 15 to 37. Whether the second-wave clones peaking on day 37 were SARS-CoV-2 specific was not confirmed. Contracting CD4+ clones were located mainly in the CM and EM memory subsets, whereas CD8+ clones were found to be enriched in EMRA. Only a couple of mild cases were covered in the study, and larger cohorts including severe cases with pre-infection samples were considered necessary.

PBMCs were isolated by Ficoll-Paque density gradient centrifugation. At the junction V is shortened by 2 bases and J by 4 bases, with 14 bases in between. The CDR3 goes from the cysteine to the phenylalanine over 15 residues. Solely the CDR3 DNA is kept, with 45 bases framed from the first base. Looking up the germline V gene yields CDR1 MNHEY and CDR2 SVGAGI. The sequenced sample was PBMCs or a T cell subset sorted from them (not recorded which). The sequence joins TRBV6-5 to TRBJ2-5, with the D gene possibly TRBD1 or TRBD2, each one fitting 6 bases. The sequence derives from a man between 18 and 29 years old who had mild COVID-19 (a few samples of this study predate the infection). The sample titles of this study are shuffled in the database, so cell type and time point are left out; the donor was told from shared clones. CDR3 protein: CASSYAIQGGETQYF. Read as DNA, the sequence is TGTGCCAGCAGTTACGCGATACAGGGAGGAGAGACCCAGTACTTC.